This T cell receptor beta chain was captured in a study of cytomegalovirus exposure and HLA in healthy donors (dated by TCRdb to the late 2010s). At the level of the whole study: In an earlier analysis of some 550 of the donors, less than 350 Gb of sequence data and 100 million or so unique TCR beta sequences from some 170 million T cells were reported. The number of typed donors differed by locus: 629-630 for A, B, C, DRB1 and DQB1; approximately 540 for DQA1; around 580 for DPA1; and around 490 for DPB1. The aim of the study was to test whether cataloging public T cell receptors could identify signatures of past pathogen exposure. A later genetic analysis used genome-wide SNP genotypes for about 60% of the roughly 700 donors, treating that subset as a discovery cohort. The study combined high-throughput TCR immunosequencing, statistical association of individual TCRs with disease status, and machine learning to predict cytomegalovirus infection status. Among the roughly 400 genotyped donors, around 81% belonged to the genetic ancestry cluster associated with self-reported Caucasian donors. An earlier analysis of 587 of the donors used high-throughput TCR beta sequencing to judge whether each TCR beta V gene segment behaved as functional or pseudogenic. Rather than drawing on any new phenotypic data, the later analysis identified candidate immune exposures from TCR beta sequences and the way those sequences occurred across donors. Among about 370 genotyped donors of the cohort, an average of approximately 240,000 unique TCR beta nucleotide sequences was sequenced per donor, of which approximately 19% were non-productive. Alongside the repertoire data, information on donor age, sex, ethnicity and CMV serostatus was compiled. About five DR-DQ haplotypes were handled as single units for association and clustering, since linkage in the cohort was strong. All discovery cohort repertoires had been generated on a single sequencing platform. Using immunosequencing, the study profiled T cell repertoires from fewer than 700 subjects and related those repertoires to cytomegalovirus serostatus. Both class I and class II loci were covered by HLA typing, at four-digit resolution. A separate validation cohort of about 110 different subjects was used in addition to the roughly 700-subject first cohort. A later analysis re-examined previously published TCR beta repertoires from over 500 donors and added high-resolution HLA genotyping to investigate patterns of TCR occurrence. An early release covering some 640 HLA-typed donors comprised about 310 gigabases of sequencing data and approximately 85 million unique TCR sequences.

Worth noting for this clone: The clone's antigen remains unknown. No per-base quality is available; no much larger clone lies one base away.

The cohort comprised more than 550 healthy bone marrow donors. At the time of sampling, every cohort member was nominally healthy, though immune exposures that went unrecorded were likely present. The donor tested CMV seropositive, placing the donor among the 250 to 350 seropositive members of the cohort. Every donor gave a peripheral blood sample, and the peripheral blood mononuclear cells from that sample were used for TCR beta sequencing. Genomic DNA was extracted from the blood cell samples with the Qiagen DNeasy Blood Extraction Kit. Library creation used the immunoSEQ multiplex PCR assay. For the multiplex PCR, a mixture combining 60 forward primers for TCR Vbeta segments and 13 reverse primers for TCR Jbeta segments was used. The CDR3 region of rearranged TCR beta genes was amplified from genomic DNA by a multiplex PCR assay. The amplified TCR beta libraries were sequenced on the Illumina HiSeq System as 87-base-pair reads. Processing in the source paper ran as follows. A later analysis counted tens of millions of unique TCR beta chains across the 550 to 700 repertoires, and some 12 million of these chains were shared by at least two donors. A nearest-neighbor algorithm error-corrected the raw reads and collapsed the reads into unique sequences, merging closely related sequences to remove PCR and sequencing errors. To assign V, D and J gene segments, CDR3 sequences were aligned to IMGT reference sequences. For a sequence to be retained, at least a six-nucleotide match to both a V gene segment and a J gene segment was required. A rearrangement was called productive if the CDR3 had no stop codons and remained in frame with V and J, and every other rearrangement was called non-productive. CDR3 was defined by IMGT convention, running from the second conserved V-encoded cysteine to the conserved J-encoded phenylalanine. In an earlier analysis of more than 550 of the donors, sequences lacking an unambiguous match to a single V gene segment were excluded. An earlier analysis of almost 600 of the donors classified V segments as functional when productive rearrangements were above 56.7% and as segregating when the standard deviation between donors was above 5%. A statistical classification framework was built for diagnosing cytomegalovirus status from the catalog of TCR beta chain sequences. A later analysis assigned V and J genes by comparing TCR nucleotide sequences with IMGT/GENE-DB human TR gene sequences. The TCRdist pipeline was used in a later analysis to assign CDR3 sequences and most-parsimonious VDJ recombination scenarios. In a later analysis, each TCR beta chain was defined by its CDR3 amino acid sequence together with its V-gene family, and reads without a unique V-gene family were excluded. To address suspected cross-contamination and a sequencing artifact, a later analysis removed around 600 highly shared, low-generation-probability nucleotide sequences. In a later analysis, a clonal expansion index for each public chain was calculated from normalized within-repertoire ranks of inferred template counts. Generation probabilities in a later analysis came from a VDJ recombination model fitted to out-of-frame rearrangements, and those results were checked against IGoR. In a later analysis, hypergeometric tests were used to score TCR-TCR, TCR-HLA and TCR-CMV co-occurrence, with a repertoire-size bias correction applied to TCR pairs. In a later analysis, false discovery rates were estimated by permuting HLA or CMV assignments 20 times. In a later analysis, co-occurring TCRs were grouped with DBSCAN, and TCRdist sequence similarity was added when clustering was performed within HLA-allele-positive subsets. For co-occurrence clustering, repertoires with fewer than 30,000 or more than 120,000 public chains were excluded, along with a handful of repertoires with anomalous nucleotide sharing. TCRdb's version of the immuneACCESS table is confined to in-frame rearrangements and falls short of the full clone set. An unresolved V gene accounts for under half of the shortfall where checked; the remainder is of unknown origin. That table gives V, J and clone size, and the DNA gave D and trimming. This sample is represented by about 190,000 clones; under 80% of them were singletons. The top ten hold approximately 4.8% of the sample.

Points the paper makes about the study in general: According to a later analysis, most CMV-associated TCR beta chains appeared to be HLA-restricted, and the HLA associations seemed to be driven largely by CMV exposure. When HLA alleles, especially DR and DQ, strongly co-occurred, TCR associations were difficult to assign to individual alleles. A later analysis reported that several top co-occurrence clusters appeared linked to parvovirus B19, influenza, CMV and Epstein-Barr virus. It was suggested by the authors that the approach could potentially be generalized to other disease states and immunological phenotypes. V-gene and J-gene trimming of TCR beta chains was associated with a missense DCLRE1C variant in a later genetic analysis, and the association was replicated in an independent cohort. A cluster of highly shared sequence variants was judged likely to represent a technical artifact of the sequencing pipeline. Correlated functional status among segregating V segments might reflect linkage disequilibrium, but an unknown experimental factor could not be ruled out. A further reported finding was that TCR beta sequences accurately predicted the HLA-A and HLA-B alleles for most subjects in the first cohort. Three of the identified cytomegalovirus-associated TCR beta chains were confirmed in vitro to be specific for cytomegalovirus antigens. Because HLA typing was missing for some donors at each locus, association tests included only the typed subset. Broadly in line with IMGT annotations, most TCR beta V segments showed up in productive rearrangements about 87% or about 30% of the time in an earlier analysis of several hundred of the donors. Most TCR sequences were seen in very few donors, while some public TCRs were found in many individuals. Specific HLA alleles were associated with roughly 16,000 TCR beta sequences at a false discovery rate of 0.05 in a later analysis. This cohort had only TCR beta chains sequenced, and the lack of alpha or paired-chain data limited which features could be detected. The earlier analysis of 587 of the donors excluded 15 to 20 rarely observed V segments, including chromosome 9 orphons, because counts were too low. Presence/absence analyses assumed roughly uniform sequencing depth across donors, an assumption that may not hold. Cytomegalovirus status was reported to be diagnosed by the classifier with high specificity and sensitivity in both the original and validation cohorts. A later genetic analysis reported fewer N-insertions in productive TCRs among donors in an Asian-associated ancestry cluster than the approximately 700-donor mean. A total of roughly 160 TCR beta chains were listed by the study as associated with cytomegalovirus. A later analysis found that TCR association rates varied across HLA loci, with DRB1 alleles showing the most associated TCRs and HLA-C alleles the fewest. The only immune exposure information available for the cohort was CMV serostatus. In a later analysis, HLA-associated TCR beta chains showed more clonal expansion and lower generation probabilities than non-associated chains that were equally common.

Material for sequencing was PBMCs. This receptor was taken from a man aged 25 to 40 in good health and CMV-seropositive.

The DNA sequence reads TGCGCCAGCAGCAGAGGGACTAGCGGAAGTCTGGCCCCGCGGGGTACGCAGTATTTT. It encodes CASSRGTSGSLAPRGTQYF. The rearrangement combines TRBV5-1 with TRBJ2-3, with TRBD2 identical over 11 junction bases. Reading the germline V gene gives CDR1 SGHRS and CDR2 YFSETQ. Trimming accounts for 4 bases at V and 8 bases at J, while the number of junction bases matched to no gene is 21. Including the terminal cysteine and phenylalanine, the CDR3 comprises 19 residues. Solely the CDR3 DNA is kept, with 57 bases framed from the first base.